The 21 T cell receptor beta chains below come from one sample, sequenced in a study of cytomegalovirus exposure and HLA in healthy donors. Both 60 Vbeta primers and 13 Jbeta primers went into the PCR. Clones were sequenced by immunoSEQ multiplex PCR, and TCRdb holds only the in-frame ones, with some missing. The data show about 110,000 clones, over 70% seen once. The sequencing sample was made of PBMCs. The receptors come from a male donor in good health and CMV-seropositive.

This clone was seen a handful of times. J is TRBJ2-4 and V is TRBV28; 10 bases match TRBD2. The CDR3 consists of 18 residues. After removal of 3 bases from V and 1 base from J, the junction contained 9 bases not matched to a gene. Germline V gene sequence: CDR1 MDHEN, CDR2 SYDVKM. The CDR3 DNA sequence: TGTGCCAGCAGTTTGGTTAGCGGGAGGTCTCTCGCCAAAAACATTCAGTACTTC. It yields the protein CASSLVSGRSLAKNIQYF.

The chain uses TRBV5-4 and TRBJ2-3, with D possibly matching TRBD2 (6 bases). Trimming pared 2 bases from V and 4 bases from J, leaving 20 bases between. This CDR3 has 17 amino acids. CDR1 SGHNT and CDR2 YYREEE come from the germline V gene (reference sequence). DNA for the CDR3: TGTGCCAGCAGCTTTCGTCTCGGGAGTCTGTTCCCAGATACGCAGTATTTT. Protein product: CASSFRLGSLFPDTQYF.

The V call is TRBV28, the J call TRBJ1-2, with a tentative D call TRBD1 (6 bases). Looked up from germline, CDR1 is MDHEN and CDR2 is SYDVKM. CDR3 size: 14 residues. V was shortened by 5 bases and J by 3 bases, with 13 bases between the two germline ends. CDR3 sequence: CASSRGRGDYGYTF. The CDR3 DNA follows: TGTGCCAGCAGTCGGGGCAGGGGCGACTATGGCTACACCTTC.

The CDR3 here is CSVSGQGAYEQYF. The CDR3 DNA reads TGCAGCGTTAGTGGACAGGGGGCCTACGAGCAGTACTTC. The J gene is TRBJ2-7, the V gene TRBV29-1; 10 bases fit TRBD1. Trimming cost V 5 bases and J 2 bases; bases outside gene matches: 3. This CDR3 region has 13 residues. Germline assignment: CDR1 SQVTM and CDR2 ANQGSEA.

The rearrangement links TRBV6-5 to TRBJ1-4; 7 nucleotides align to TRBD1. Germline CDR1 is MNHEY and CDR2 is SVGAGI. V lost 6 bases, J lost 4 bases, and 5 bases stayed unmatched. The CDR3 is made up of 14 amino acids. The CDR3 bases are TGTGCCAGCAGCAAAGGGGGCTTTAATGAAAAACTGTTTTTT. Encoded protein: CASSKGGFNEKLFF.

V is TRBV28 and J is TRBJ1-4; 10 bases match TRBD1. The germline V gene has CDR1 MDHEN and CDR2 SYDVKM. Trimming removed 4 bases from V and 7 bases from J; junction bases left unmatched: 15. This CDR3 comprises 18 residues. CDR3 protein: CASSSISLTGGDGEKLFF. The CDR3 DNA reads TGTGCCAGCAGTTCTATCAGTTTGACAGGGGGCGACGGTGAAAAACTGTTTTTT.

The CDR3 nucleotides are TGTGCCAGCAGCTTATTCCCAACAGGGGGGTATAATGAAAAACTGTTTTTT. It is translated as CASSLFPTGGYNEKLFF. The chain recombines TRBV7-9 with TRBJ1-4; 8 positions match TRBD1. With V trimmed by 2 bases and J by 4 bases, 9 bases remained unmatched. From germline, CDR1 is SEHNR and CDR2 FQNEAQ (reference sequence). The CDR3 is made up of 17 amino acids.

The rearrangement uses TRBV5-1 and TRBJ2-7, with D uncertain. The length of the CDR3 is 11 residues. Germline V gene lookup returns CDR1 SGHRS and CDR2 YFSETQ. The V end lost 3 bases, the J end lost 1 base, and 2 bases lay between the germline ends. The CDR3: CASSSSYEQYF. CDR3 sequence (DNA): TGCGCCAGCAGCTCATCCTACGAGCAGTACTTC.

The chain uses TRBV11-2 and TRBJ2-5, with a possible D match to TRBD1 (5 bases). Per germline, CDR1 SGHAT and CDR2 FQNNGV. The CDR3 is made up of 15 amino acids. The V gene lost 0 bases and the J gene lost 5 bases, with 13 bases spanning the gap. The CDR3 sequence is CASSLDGRVGETQYF. CDR3 in DNA: TGTGCCAGCAGCTTAGACGGCAGGGTGGGTGAGACCCAGTACTTC. Supplemented by reference TRBV11-2 and TRBJ2-5, the full variable domain reads EAGVAQSPRYKIIEKRQSVAFWCNPISGHATLYWYQQILGQGPKLLIQFQNNGVVDDSQLPKDRFSAERLKGVDSTLKIQPAKLEDSAVYLCASSLDGRVGETQYFGPGTRLLVL.

CDR3: CASRPAGQGARYGYTF. The CDR3 coding sequence is TGTGCCAGCAGACCCGCGGGACAGGGGGCAAGGTATGGCTACACCTTC. The chain carries TRBV28 and TRBJ1-2; 12 nucleotides match TRBD1. The CDR3 contains 16 residues. CDR1 is MDHEN and CDR2 is SYDVKM in the germline V gene. V shed 6 bases, J shed 5 bases, and the junction held 10 bases outside the gene matches.

This clone has a single count. This sample also contains other DNA sequences that code for the same CDR3. This chain links TRBV28 with TRBJ2-7; D is unresolved. Trimming took 3 bases from V and 2 from J, leaving 2 bases between them. There are 11 residues in the CDR3. Germline CDR1 MDHEN, CDR2 SYDVKM. CDR3 sequence: CASSFAYEQYF. The CDR3 nucleotides read TGTGCCAGCAGTTTCGCCTACGAGCAGTACTTC.

The chain joins TRBV29-1 to TRBJ2-1; 7 bases fit TRBD2. The CDR3 runs to 14 residues. Per the germline V gene, CDR1 is SQVTM and CDR2 is ANQGSEA. J gave up 3 bases and V 5 bases, and 7 bases lay outside the gene matches. The CDR3 reads CSVSTSAVYNEQFF. DNA for the CDR3: TGCAGCGTTTCAACTAGCGCTGTCTACAATGAGCAGTTCTTC.

The V call is TRBV18, the J call TRBJ2-1, with 7 bases that match TRBD2. The CDR3 has 15 amino acids. Germline lookup yields CDR1 KGHSH and CDR2 LQKENI. J gave up 4 bases and V 5 bases, and 8 bases lay outside the gene matches. This CDR3 is CASSASLADYNEQFF. The CDR3 DNA reads TGTGCCAGCTCAGCTTCCCTAGCGGATTACAATGAGCAGTTCTTC.

The rearrangement joins TRBV4-1 to TRBJ2-7; 7 nucleotides align to TRBD2. Germline V CDR1 and CDR2: MGHRA, YSYEKL. The CDR3 sequence is 17 residues long. Trimming removed 4 bases from V and 0 bases from J; junction bases left unmatched: 12. The CDR3 DNA is TGCGCCAGCAGCCGAGGCCAGCGGGATCTTAGCTCCTACGAGCAGTACTTC. It codes for CASSRGQRDLSSYEQYF.

This clone has more than one count but fewer than ten. V gene TRBV28 combines with J gene TRBJ2-7; TRBD1 matches 7 bases. This CDR3 region has 12 residues. J gave up 3 bases and V 7 bases, and 3 bases lay outside the gene matches. The germline gives CDR1 MDHEN, CDR2 SYDVKM. The CDR3 sequence is CASTGQHYEQYF. Here the CDR3 DNA reads TGTGCCAGCACGGGACAGCACTACGAGCAGTACTTC.

V gene TRBV15 combines with J gene TRBJ2-2, with TRBD2 matching 11 bases. The CDR3 is 17 amino acids. The V gene end was trimmed by 4 bases and the J gene end by 3 bases; junction bases not matched to a gene: 7. CDR1 and CDR2 from the germline V gene are LNHNV and YYDKDF (reference sequence). The CDR3 loop is CATSTTSGGPYTGELFF. CDR3 nucleotide sequence: TGTGCCACCAGCACAACTAGCGGGGGTCCTTACACCGGGGAGCTGTTTTTT.

The chain joins TRBV4-3 to TRBJ2-3, with D possibly matching TRBD2 (5 bases). This CDR3 is built from 16 residues. Looked up from germline, CDR1 is LGHNA and CDR2 is YSLEER. V dropped 0 bases and J dropped 3 bases, with 13 bases sitting between them. The CDR3 region has the DNA TGCGCCAGCAGCCAAGACCTATTCCCGGGGACAGATACGCAGTATTTT. Its protein product is CASSQDLFPGTDTQYF.

V and J are TRBV2 and TRBJ2-7; 8 nucleotides line up with TRBD2. The J segment lost 6 bases and the V segment lost 6 bases, leaving 10 bases of the junction unmatched. CDR1 and CDR2 (germline): SNHLY, FYNNEI. This CDR3 spans 14 amino acids. CDR3 in amino acids: CASREGSGSSEQYF. CDR3 DNA: TGTGCCAGCAGGGAGGGAAGCGGGAGTAGCGAGCAGTACTTC.

The chain couples TRBV4-1 to TRBJ1-2; weak D call: TRBD1 (5 bases). V lost 0 bases and J lost 4, with 18 bases in between. In germline, CDR1 is MGHRA, CDR2 YSYEKL. The CDR3 totals 17 residues. The CDR3 region is CASSQDGGQSLGYGYTF. DNA of the CDR3: TGCGCCAGCAGCCAAGACGGGGGTCAGAGTTTGGGCTATGGCTACACCTTC.

This clone was detected only a few times. The rearrangement links TRBV7-9 to TRBJ2-7; maybe TRBD2 (6 bases). CDR3 length equals 14 residues. Trimming pared 2 bases from V and 3 bases from J, leaving 11 bases between. Germline assignment: CDR1 SEHNR and CDR2 FQNEAQ (reference sequence). In DNA form, the CDR3 reads TGTGCCAGCAGCTTATTGGGAGCGGGCTACGAGCAGTACTTC. Translated: CASSLLGAGYEQYF. Looking up the rest from reference TRBV7-9 and TRBJ2-7 gives the full variable domain: DTGVSQNPRHKITKRGQNVTFRCDPISEHNRLYWYRQTLGQGPEFLTYFQNEAQLEKSRLLSDRFSAERPKGSFSTLEIQRTEQGDSAMYLCASSLLGAGYEQYFGPGTRLTVT.

The rearrangement links TRBV28 to TRBJ1-3; D is unresolved. V gave up 3 bases and J gave up 0 bases, with 6 bases separating them. The CDR3 sequence is 14 residues long. Germline V CDR1 and CDR2: MDHEN, SYDVKM. The CDR3 reads CASSFLSSGNTIYF. DNA of the CDR3: TGTGCCAGCAGTTTTCTCTCCTCTGGAAACACCATATATTTT.